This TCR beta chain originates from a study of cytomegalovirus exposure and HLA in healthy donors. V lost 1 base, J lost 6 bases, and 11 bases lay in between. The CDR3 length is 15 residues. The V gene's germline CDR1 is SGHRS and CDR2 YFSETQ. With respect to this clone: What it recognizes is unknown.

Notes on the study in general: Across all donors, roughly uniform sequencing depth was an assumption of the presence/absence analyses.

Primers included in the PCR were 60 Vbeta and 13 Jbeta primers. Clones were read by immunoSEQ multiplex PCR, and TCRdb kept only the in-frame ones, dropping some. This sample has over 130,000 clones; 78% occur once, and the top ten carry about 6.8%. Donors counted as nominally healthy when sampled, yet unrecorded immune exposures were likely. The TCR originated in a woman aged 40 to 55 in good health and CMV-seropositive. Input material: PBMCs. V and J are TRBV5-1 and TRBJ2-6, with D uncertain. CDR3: CASSLPLGEANVLTF. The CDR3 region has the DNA TGCGCCAGCAGCTTGCCACTGGGCGAGGCCAACGTCCTGACTTTC.